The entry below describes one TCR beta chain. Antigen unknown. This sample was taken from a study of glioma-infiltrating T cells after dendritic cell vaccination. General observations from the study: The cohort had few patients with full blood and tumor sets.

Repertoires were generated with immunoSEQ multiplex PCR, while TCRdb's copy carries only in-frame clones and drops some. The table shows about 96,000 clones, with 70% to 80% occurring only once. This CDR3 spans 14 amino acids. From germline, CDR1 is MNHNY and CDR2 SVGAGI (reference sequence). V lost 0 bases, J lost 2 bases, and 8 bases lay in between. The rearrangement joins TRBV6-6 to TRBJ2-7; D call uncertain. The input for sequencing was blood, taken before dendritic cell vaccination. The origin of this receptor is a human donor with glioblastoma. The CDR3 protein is CASSYSSFAYEQYF. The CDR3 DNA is TGTGCCAGCAGTTACTCGAGCTTTGCCTACGAGCAGTACTTC.